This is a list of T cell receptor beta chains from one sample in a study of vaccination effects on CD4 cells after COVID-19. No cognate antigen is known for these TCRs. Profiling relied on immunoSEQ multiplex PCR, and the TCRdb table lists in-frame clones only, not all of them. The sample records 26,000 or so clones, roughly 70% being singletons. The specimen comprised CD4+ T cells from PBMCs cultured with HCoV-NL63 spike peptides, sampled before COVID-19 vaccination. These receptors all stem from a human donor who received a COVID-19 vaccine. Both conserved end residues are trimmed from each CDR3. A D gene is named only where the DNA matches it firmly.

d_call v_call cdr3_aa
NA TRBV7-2 ASSLGFVLGSYEQY
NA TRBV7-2 ASSLMLSQRFLNEQF
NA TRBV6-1 ASSEQGMSTEAF
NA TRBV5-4 ASSPLGPKETQY
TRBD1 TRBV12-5 ASGADRDGDTQY
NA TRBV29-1 SVQARLNYGYT
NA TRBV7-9 ASSLGTGNQPQH
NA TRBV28 ASSLSRQGHTIY
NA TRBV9 ASSARDAPYNEQF
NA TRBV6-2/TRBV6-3 ASSYGQETQY
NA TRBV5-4 ASSLAPAQETQY
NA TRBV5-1 ASSPDTNNQPQH
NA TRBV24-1 ATSDGESTDTQY
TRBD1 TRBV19 ASSMVGTGQETQY
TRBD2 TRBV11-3 ASSLVGLAEEQF
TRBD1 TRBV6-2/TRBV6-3 ASSTRQGWRDTQY
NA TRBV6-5 ASSYLPPSSGNTIY
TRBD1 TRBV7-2 ASGQDYNEQF
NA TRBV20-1 SASSTDGILHSNQPQH
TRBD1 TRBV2 ASSETQGVGLF
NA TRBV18 ASSPLAGNTGELF
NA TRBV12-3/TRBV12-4 ASSLVQTRI
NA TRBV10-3 ATRPSGEGGKNIQY
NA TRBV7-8 ASSPTQGRGKLF
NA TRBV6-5 ASSYDPGTSTDTQY
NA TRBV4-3 ASSQDLNEKLF
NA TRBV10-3 AINDAQETQY
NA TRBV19 ASTWTVSMNTEAF
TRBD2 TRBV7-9 ASSLVAGGPSSYEQY
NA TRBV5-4 ASSLGGHRNEKLF
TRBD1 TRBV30 AWSTGGAYGYT
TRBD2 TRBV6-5 ASSSTLAGRY
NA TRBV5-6 ASSLLGAGTEAF
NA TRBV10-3 AITGGGADYGYT
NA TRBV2 ASSRVEDTEAF
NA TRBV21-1 ASSSRQGRGNEQF
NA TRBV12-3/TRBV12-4 ASSLSVYEQY
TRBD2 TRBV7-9 ASSQGTSGPYEQY
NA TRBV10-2 ASLFGGTYEQY
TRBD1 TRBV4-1 ASSLGTANTGELF
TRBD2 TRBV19 ASSIESSGRYEQY
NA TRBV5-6 ASSLAGRQYNEQF
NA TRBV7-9 ASSWGVGVVNEQF
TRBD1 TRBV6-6 ASSATGTLNYGYT
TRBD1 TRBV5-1 ASRGITGDNSPLH
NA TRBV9 ASSVASTVNYGYT
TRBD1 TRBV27 ASSFGQGPNQPQH
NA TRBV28 ASSLQGRRETQY